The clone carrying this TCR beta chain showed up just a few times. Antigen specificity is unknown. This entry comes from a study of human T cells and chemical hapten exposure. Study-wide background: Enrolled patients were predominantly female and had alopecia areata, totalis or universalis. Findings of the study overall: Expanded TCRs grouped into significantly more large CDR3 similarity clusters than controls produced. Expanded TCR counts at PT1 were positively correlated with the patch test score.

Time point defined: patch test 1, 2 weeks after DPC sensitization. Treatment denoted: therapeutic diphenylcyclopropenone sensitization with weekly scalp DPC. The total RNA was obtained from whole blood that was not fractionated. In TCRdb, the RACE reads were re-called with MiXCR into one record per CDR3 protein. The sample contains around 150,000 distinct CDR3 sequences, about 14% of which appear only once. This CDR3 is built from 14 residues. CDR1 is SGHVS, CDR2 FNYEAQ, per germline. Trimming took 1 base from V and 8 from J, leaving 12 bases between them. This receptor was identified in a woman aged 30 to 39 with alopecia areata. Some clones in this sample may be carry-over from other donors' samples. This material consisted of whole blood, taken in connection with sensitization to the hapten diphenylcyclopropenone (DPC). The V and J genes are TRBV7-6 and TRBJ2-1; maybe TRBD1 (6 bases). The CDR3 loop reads CASSLGQNRDEQFF. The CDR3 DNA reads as TGTGCCAGCAGCTTAGGCCAAAACAGGGATGAGCAGTTCTTC.